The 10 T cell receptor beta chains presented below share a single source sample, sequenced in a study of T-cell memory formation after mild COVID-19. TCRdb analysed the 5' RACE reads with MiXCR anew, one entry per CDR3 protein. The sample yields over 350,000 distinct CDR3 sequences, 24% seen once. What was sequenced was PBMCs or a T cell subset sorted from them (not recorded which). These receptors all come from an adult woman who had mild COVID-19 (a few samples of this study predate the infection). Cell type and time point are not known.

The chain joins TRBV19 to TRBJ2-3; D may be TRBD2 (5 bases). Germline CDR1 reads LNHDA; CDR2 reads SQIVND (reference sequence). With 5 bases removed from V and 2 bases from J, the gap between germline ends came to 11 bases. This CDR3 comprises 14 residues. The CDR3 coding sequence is TGTGCCAGTAGTCTTCAGCGGTCCACAGATACGCAGTATTTT. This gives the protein CASSLQRSTDTQYF. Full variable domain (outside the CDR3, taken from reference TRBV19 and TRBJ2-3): DGGITQSPKYLFRKEGQNVTLSCEQNLNHDAMYWYRQDPGQGLRLIYYSQIVNDFQKGDIAEGYSVSREKKESFPLTVTSAQKNPTAFYLCASSLQRSTDTQYFGPGTRLTVL.

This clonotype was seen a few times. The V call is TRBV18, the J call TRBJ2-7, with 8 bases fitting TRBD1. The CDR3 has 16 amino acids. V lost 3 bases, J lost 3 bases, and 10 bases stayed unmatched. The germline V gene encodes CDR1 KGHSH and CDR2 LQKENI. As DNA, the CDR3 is TGTGCCAGCTCACCCCGCCGGACAGGGACAAACTACGAGCAGTACTTC. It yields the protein CASSPRRTGTNYEQYF.

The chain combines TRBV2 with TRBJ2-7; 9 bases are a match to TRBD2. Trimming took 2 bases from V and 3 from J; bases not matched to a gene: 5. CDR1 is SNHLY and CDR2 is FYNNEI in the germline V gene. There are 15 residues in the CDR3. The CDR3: CASSESGLASYEQYF. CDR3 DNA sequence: TGTGCCAGCAGTGAATCAGGACTAGCGAGCTACGAGCAGTACTTC.

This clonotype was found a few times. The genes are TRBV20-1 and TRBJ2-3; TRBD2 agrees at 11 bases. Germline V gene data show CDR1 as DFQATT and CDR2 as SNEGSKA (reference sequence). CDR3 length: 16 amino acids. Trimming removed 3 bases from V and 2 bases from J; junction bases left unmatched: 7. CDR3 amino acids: CSARELLAGVTDTQYF. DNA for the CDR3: TGCAGTGCTAGGGAACTACTAGCGGGGGTCACAGATACGCAGTATTTT.

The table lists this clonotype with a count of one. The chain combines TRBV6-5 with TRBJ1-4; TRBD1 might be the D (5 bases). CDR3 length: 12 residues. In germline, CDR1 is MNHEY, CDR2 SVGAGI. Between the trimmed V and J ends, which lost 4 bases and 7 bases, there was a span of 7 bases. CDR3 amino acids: CASSSRAEKLFF. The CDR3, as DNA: TGTGCCAGCAGTTCCAGGGCTGAAAAACTGTTTTTT.

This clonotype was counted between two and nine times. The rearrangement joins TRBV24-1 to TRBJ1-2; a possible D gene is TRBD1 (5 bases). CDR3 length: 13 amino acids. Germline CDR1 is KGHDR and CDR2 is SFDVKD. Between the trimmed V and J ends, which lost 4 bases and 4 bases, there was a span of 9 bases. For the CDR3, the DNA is TGTGCCACCAGTGAAGGGACGGCCTATGGCTACACCTTC. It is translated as CATSEGTAYGYTF.

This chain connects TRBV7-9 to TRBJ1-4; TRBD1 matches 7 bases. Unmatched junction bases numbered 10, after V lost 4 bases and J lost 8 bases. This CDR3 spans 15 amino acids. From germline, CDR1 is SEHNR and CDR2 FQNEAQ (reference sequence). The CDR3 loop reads CASSSATGRVEKLFF. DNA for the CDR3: TGTGCCAGCAGCTCCGCGACAGGGAGGGTCGAAAAACTGTTTTTT.

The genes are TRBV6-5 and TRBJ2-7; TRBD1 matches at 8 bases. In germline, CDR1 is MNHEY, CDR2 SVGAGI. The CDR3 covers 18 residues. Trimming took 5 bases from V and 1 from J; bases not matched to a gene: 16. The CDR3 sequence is CASSPVVIGTGVSYEQYF. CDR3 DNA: TGTGCCAGCAGTCCCGTAGTCATCGGGACAGGAGTTTCCTACGAGCAGTACTTC.

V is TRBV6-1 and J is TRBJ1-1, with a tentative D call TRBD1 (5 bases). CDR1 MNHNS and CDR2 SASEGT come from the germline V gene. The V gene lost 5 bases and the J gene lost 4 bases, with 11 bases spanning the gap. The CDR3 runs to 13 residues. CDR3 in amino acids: CASSWGSGTEAFF. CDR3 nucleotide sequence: TGTGCCAGCAGTTGGGGGTCCGGCACTGAAGCTTTCTTT.

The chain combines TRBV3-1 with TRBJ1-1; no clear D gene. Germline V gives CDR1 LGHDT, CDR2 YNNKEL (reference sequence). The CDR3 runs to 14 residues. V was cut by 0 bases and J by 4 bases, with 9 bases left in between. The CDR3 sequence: CASSQDRGFTEAFF. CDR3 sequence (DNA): TGTGCCAGCAGCCAAGACCGGGGATTCACTGAAGCTTTCTTT.